A selection of T cell receptor beta chains follows, all from one sample in a study of lymphopenia after photon versus proton radiotherapy. Measured with immunoSEQ multiplex PCR; TCRdb has only the in-frame clones, and not every one. The sample contains approximately 8,100 clones, 70% to 90% of which appear only once. This specimen was peripheral blood, taken from a patient treated with photon-based radiotherapy. These receptors were obtained from a man older than 75 with cholangiocarcinoma. Each CDR3 is given with its conserved first and last residue. The order of the fields is J gene, clone size, V gene, D gene, CDR3 protein, CDR3 DNA. A D gene is named only where the DNA matches it firmly. Clone size is given for some rows only: seen once, a few or many times, or a class if the clone is expanded.

J gene: TRBJ1-5
clone size: .
V gene: TRBV27
D gene: .
CDR3 protein: CASSSWGDVGNQPQHF
CDR3 DNA: TGTGCCAGCAGTTCCTGGGGGGACGTTGGCAATCAGCCCCAGCATTTT

J gene: TRBJ2-3
clone size: .
V gene: TRBV5-1
D gene: .
CDR3 protein: CASSLARVGDTQYF
CDR3 DNA: TGCGCCAGCAGCTTGGCCAGGGTAGGAGATACGCAGTATTTT

J gene: TRBJ1-1
clone size: .
V gene: TRBV2
D gene: .
CDR3 protein: CASSDRLGSTEAFF
CDR3 DNA: TGTGCCAGCAGTGATAGGTTAGGGAGCACTGAAGCTTTCTTT

J gene: TRBJ2-6
clone size: .
V gene: TRBV5-1
D gene: .
CDR3 protein: CASTFSGANVLTF
CDR3 DNA: TGCGCCAGCACCTTCTCTGGGGCCAACGTCCTGACTTTC

J gene: TRBJ1-2
clone size: .
V gene: TRBV19
D gene: .
CDR3 protein: CASSIDRPGLVFFYGYTF
CDR3 DNA: TGTGCCAGTAGTATAGATCGGCCGGGGCTGGTGTTCTTCTATGGCTACACCTTC

J gene: TRBJ2-5
clone size: .
V gene: TRBV18
D gene: .
CDR3 protein: CASSGGETQYF
CDR3 DNA: TGTGCCAGCTCCGGAGGGGAGACCCAGTACTTC

J gene: TRBJ1-3
clone size: .
V gene: TRBV7-8
D gene: .
CDR3 protein: CASSLAGTGNTIYF
CDR3 DNA: TGTGCCAGCAGCTTAGCAGGGACTGGAAACACCATATATTTT

J gene: TRBJ2-5
clone size: once
V gene: TRBV11-2
D gene: .
CDR3 protein: CASSSGLGGGETQYF
CDR3 DNA: TGTGCCAGCAGCTCAGGGTTAGGGGGAGGCGAGACCCAGTACTTC

J gene: TRBJ1-2
clone size: .
V gene: TRBV11-2
D gene: .
CDR3 protein: CASSAVGGWAYGYTF
CDR3 DNA: TGTGCCAGCAGCGCAGTCGGGGGATGGGCCTATGGCTACACCTTC

J gene: TRBJ2-2
clone size: .
V gene: TRBV4-1
D gene: TRBD2
CDR3 protein: CASSRLPSGGRTTTNTGELFF
CDR3 DNA: TGCGCCAGCAGCCGCCTACCTAGCGGGGGGAGAACAACGACGAACACCGGGGAGCTGTTTTTT

J gene: TRBJ2-1
clone size: .
V gene: TRBV27
D gene: .
CDR3 protein: CASSFRGSHNEQFF
CDR3 DNA: TGTGCCAGCAGTTTCCGGGGGAGTCACAATGAGCAGTTCTTC

J gene: TRBJ2-5
clone size: .
V gene: TRBV19
D gene: TRBD2
CDR3 protein: CASSGTSGAQTQYF
CDR3 DNA: TGTGCCAGTAGTGGGACTAGCGGGGCCCAGACCCAGTACTTC

J gene: TRBJ2-3
clone size: .
V gene: TRBV2
D gene: TRBD1
CDR3 protein: CASLKGQGLSTDTQYF
CDR3 DNA: TGTGCCTCCCTGAAAGGACAGGGATTGAGCACAGATACGCAGTATTTT

J gene: TRBJ1-1
clone size: .
V gene: TRBV25-1
D gene: .
CDR3 protein: CASSESGGKGTEAFF
CDR3 DNA: TGTGCCAGCAGTGAATCGGGAGGGAAGGGAACTGAAGCTTTCTTT

J gene: TRBJ1-2
clone size: .
V gene: TRBV29-1
D gene: .
CDR3 protein: CSVERGADRGYTF
CDR3 DNA: TGCAGCGTTGAAAGGGGGGCAGACCGGGGCTACACCTTC

J gene: TRBJ1-4
clone size: few
V gene: TRBV7-8
D gene: .
CDR3 protein: CASSLFDTADEKLFF
CDR3 DNA: TGTGCCAGCAGCTTATTCGACACAGCCGATGAAAAACTGTTTTTT

J gene: TRBJ2-2
clone size: .
V gene: TRBV2
D gene: .
CDR3 protein: CASSAGTLAGELFF
CDR3 DNA: TGTGCCAGCAGTGCCGGGACTCTCGCCGGGGAGCTGTTTTTT

J gene: TRBJ1-2
clone size: .
V gene: TRBV5-6
D gene: .
CDR3 protein: CASSFDSAIYGYTF
CDR3 DNA: TGTGCCAGCAGCTTCGACAGCGCCATTTATGGCTACACCTTC

J gene: TRBJ2-1
clone size: .
V gene: TRBV9
D gene: TRBD2
CDR3 protein: CASGAGGVAQFF
CDR3 DNA: TGTGCCAGCGGGGCGGGAGGCGTCGCGCAGTTCTTC

J gene: TRBJ2-5
clone size: .
V gene: TRBV30
D gene: .
CDR3 protein: CAWSVTEPMYQETQYF
CDR3 DNA: TGTGCCTGGAGTGTGACAGAGCCCATGTACCAAGAGACCCAGTACTTC

J gene: TRBJ2-4
clone size: .
V gene: TRBV25-1
D gene: TRBD2
CDR3 protein: CASSPAGGGNIQYF
CDR3 DNA: TGTGCCAGCAGCCCGGCGGGGGGGGGAAACATTCAGTACTTC

J gene: TRBJ2-5
clone size: .
V gene: TRBV30
D gene: TRBD2
CDR3 protein: CAWNPLGGVETQYF
CDR3 DNA: TGTGCCTGGAACCCATTGGGGGGGGTTGAGACCCAGTACTTC

J gene: TRBJ2-3
clone size: .
V gene: TRBV29-1
D gene: .
CDR3 protein: CSVEGGAGADTQYF
CDR3 DNA: TGCAGCGTTGAAGGGGGGGCAGGCGCAGATACGCAGTATTTT

J gene: TRBJ2-2
clone size: .
V gene: TRBV2
D gene: TRBD1
CDR3 protein: CASSRQPGQGANTGELFF
CDR3 DNA: TGTGCCAGCAGCCGACAACCGGGACAGGGGGCGAACACCGGGGAGCTGTTTTTT

J gene: TRBJ1-2
clone size: .
V gene: TRBV5-1
D gene: .
CDR3 protein: CASSLAQVGDGYTF
CDR3 DNA: TGCGCCAGCAGCTTGGCTCAGGTTGGGGACGGCTACACCTTC

J gene: TRBJ1-6
clone size: .
V gene: TRBV6-6
D gene: .
CDR3 protein: CASSLLRTQGISPLHF
CDR3 DNA: TGTGCCAGCAGCCTACTTCGAACCCAAGGAATCTCACCCCTCCACTTT

J gene: TRBJ2-1
clone size: .
V gene: TRBV29-1
D gene: .
CDR3 protein: CSIRQASSYNEQFF
CDR3 DNA: TGCAGCATTCGGCAGGCGAGCTCCTACAATGAGCAGTTCTTC

J gene: TRBJ2-7
clone size: .
V gene: TRBV20-1
D gene: .
CDR3 protein: CSASYEQYF
CDR3 DNA: TGCAGTGCTTCCTACGAGCAGTACTTC

J gene: TRBJ2-2
clone size: .
V gene: TRBV2
D gene: .
CDR3 protein: CASSGVNTGELFF
CDR3 DNA: TGTGCCTCTTCCGGGGTGAACACCGGGGAGCTGTTTTTT

J gene: TRBJ2-1
clone size: once
V gene: TRBV6-5
D gene: TRBD1
CDR3 protein: CASQRSGGDQFF
CDR3 DNA: TGTGCCAGCCAGAGATCAGGGGGTGATCAGTTCTTC

J gene: TRBJ2-7
clone size: .
V gene: TRBV7-8
D gene: .
CDR3 protein: CASSLTSEGTIYEQYF
CDR3 DNA: TGTGCCAGCAGCTTAACTAGCGAGGGGACAATCTACGAGCAGTACTTC

J gene: TRBJ1-5
clone size: .
V gene: TRBV7-6
D gene: TRBD1
CDR3 protein: CASSLTGGRAQPQHF
CDR3 DNA: TGTGCCAGCAGCTTAACAGGGGGCCGCGCTCAGCCCCAGCATTTT

J gene: TRBJ1-1
clone size: .
V gene: TRBV9
D gene: .
CDR3 protein: CASSEGSWGGVNTEAFF
CDR3 DNA: TGTGCCAGCAGCGAGGGATCGTGGGGGGGTGTGAACACTGAAGCTTTCTTT

J gene: TRBJ2-7
clone size: .
V gene: TRBV4-1
D gene: TRBD2
CDR3 protein: CASSQVGLAGGRSEQYF
CDR3 DNA: TGCGCCAGCAGCCAAGTGGGGCTAGCGGGTGGGCGCTCCGAGCAGTACTTC

J gene: TRBJ1-5
clone size: once
V gene: TRBV28
D gene: .
CDR3 protein: CASSPPLSNQPQHF
CDR3 DNA: TGTGCCAGCAGCCCGCCCCTTAGCAATCAGCCCCAGCATTTT

J gene: TRBJ1-2
clone size: .
V gene: TRBV28
D gene: .
CDR3 protein: CASNNVGYFTTNYGYTF
CDR3 DNA: TGTGCCAGCAACAACGTCGGGTATTTTACCACTAACTATGGCTACACCTTC

J gene: TRBJ1-4
clone size: .
V gene: TRBV2
D gene: TRBD1
CDR3 protein: CASSEGWTGDEKLFF
CDR3 DNA: TGTGCCAGCAGTGAAGGGTGGACAGGGGATGAAAAACTGTTTTTT

J gene: TRBJ1-2
clone size: .
V gene: TRBV5-1
D gene: .
CDR3 protein: CASSQGPTNYGYTF
CDR3 DNA: TGCGCCAGCAGCCAGGGACCGACTAACTATGGCTACACCTTC

J gene: TRBJ2-2
clone size: .
V gene: TRBV7-9
D gene: .
CDR3 protein: CASSLAYIASNTGELFF
CDR3 DNA: TGTGCCAGCAGCTTAGCGTACATAGCCTCAAACACCGGGGAGCTGTTTTTT

J gene: TRBJ1-2
clone size: .
V gene: TRBV2
D gene: TRBD1
CDR3 protein: CASSLGQGEYGYTF
CDR3 DNA: TGTGCCAGCAGCCTTGGACAGGGCGAATATGGCTACACCTTC

J gene: TRBJ1-5
clone size: .
V gene: TRBV11-2
D gene: .
CDR3 protein: CASSWDLSQPQHF
CDR3 DNA: TGTGCCAGCAGCTGGGACCTCAGTCAGCCCCAGCATTTT

J gene: TRBJ2-1
clone size: .
V gene: TRBV2
D gene: .
CDR3 protein: CASSYVGRDNEQFF
CDR3 DNA: TGTGCCAGCAGTTACGTGGGCCGGGACAATGAGCAGTTCTTC

J gene: TRBJ2-7
clone size: .
V gene: TRBV19
D gene: TRBD1
CDR3 protein: CASSKGSRGSSYEQYF
CDR3 DNA: TGTGCCAGTAGTAAGGGATCCAGGGGGTCCTCCTACGAGCAGTACTTC

J gene: TRBJ1-6
clone size: once
V gene: TRBV28
D gene: TRBD1
CDR3 protein: CASTTQGTPLHF
CDR3 DNA: TGTGCCAGCACCACACAGGGGACACCCCTCCACTTT

J gene: TRBJ2-2
clone size: .
V gene: TRBV7-7
D gene: .
CDR3 protein: CASSSGGPTGELFF
CDR3 DNA: TGTGCCAGCAGTTCTGGGGGACCCACCGGGGAGCTGTTTTTT

J gene: TRBJ1-6
clone size: .
V gene: TRBV6-1
D gene: .
CDR3 protein: CASILLPNSPLHF
CDR3 DNA: TGTGCCAGCATCCTATTGCCTAATTCACCCCTCCACTTT

J gene: TRBJ2-5
clone size: .
V gene: TRBV5-4
D gene: TRBD1
CDR3 protein: CASRSPGQGRETQYF
CDR3 DNA: TGTGCCAGCAGGAGCCCGGGACAGGGCCGAGAGACCCAGTACTTC

J gene: TRBJ2-7
clone size: .
V gene: TRBV5-4
D gene: TRBD2
CDR3 protein: CASSPGLAGTSYEQYF
CDR3 DNA: TGTGCCAGCAGCCCCGGACTAGCGGGTACCAGCTACGAGCAGTACTTC